A selection of T cell receptor beta chains follows, all from one sample in a study of OX40 agonist ivuxolimab in advanced cancers. The repertoire was sequenced with immunoSEQ multiplex PCR; TCRdb's copy has only in-frame clones and lacks some. The top ten hold 5.8% of the sample, which has 96,000 or so clones, about 84% seen once. The sequencing here drew on CD4+ or CD8+ T cells sorted from blood, taken in a trial of the OX40 agonist ivuxolimab. Every receptor here comes from an adult with an advanced solid tumor such as melanoma, head and neck, liver or kidney cancer. Both conserved end residues are part of each CDR3. The D gene is left open where the match is weak. Rows give clone size only sometimes, using once, few, many, or a class for an expanded clone.

D gene: .
J gene: TRBJ1-3
clone size: .
CDR3 length: 14
V gene: TRBV11-3
CDR3 protein: CASRGDGSGNTIYF
CDR3 DNA: TGTGCCAGTCGAGGGGACGGCTCTGGAAACACCATATATTTT

D gene: .
J gene: TRBJ1-1
clone size: .
CDR3 length: 13
V gene: TRBV27
CDR3 protein: CASSRDIGTEAFF
CDR3 DNA: TGTGCCAGCTCCCGGGACATCGGGACTGAAGCTTTCTTT

D gene: TRBD1
J gene: TRBJ2-7
clone size: once
CDR3 length: 16
V gene: TRBV19
CDR3 protein: CASSPRRTGSSYEQYF
CDR3 DNA: TGTGCCAGTAGTCCTCGTCGGACAGGGAGCTCCTACGAGCAGTACTTC

D gene: TRBD1
J gene: TRBJ1-2
clone size: .
CDR3 length: 15
V gene: TRBV10-3
CDR3 protein: CAIRLEGQGIYGYTF
CDR3 DNA: TGTGCCATCAGACTAGAGGGACAGGGTATCTATGGCTACACCTTC

D gene: TRBD1
J gene: TRBJ2-7
clone size: once
CDR3 length: 13
V gene: TRBV7-2
CDR3 protein: CASSLQGAREQYF
CDR3 DNA: TGTGCCAGCAGCTTACAGGGGGCGAGGGAGCAGTACTTC

D gene: .
J gene: TRBJ1-1
clone size: .
CDR3 length: 13
V gene: TRBV6-4
CDR3 protein: CASSDGGNTEAFF
CDR3 DNA: TGTGCCAGCAGTGATGGGGGAAACACTGAAGCTTTCTTT

D gene: TRBD1
J gene: TRBJ2-7
clone size: once
CDR3 length: 16
V gene: TRBV18
CDR3 protein: CASSDRDRVNPCEQYF
CDR3 DNA: TGTGCCAGCTCGGACCGGGACAGGGTCAATCCTTGCGAGCAGTACTTC

D gene: TRBD1
J gene: TRBJ1-3
clone size: .
CDR3 length: 16
V gene: TRBV5-6
CDR3 protein: CASSMTGPFSGNTIYF
CDR3 DNA: TGTGCCAGCAGCATGACAGGGCCTTTTTCTGGAAACACCATATATTTT

D gene: .
J gene: TRBJ1-1
clone size: .
CDR3 length: 13
V gene: TRBV7-8
CDR3 protein: CASSLGRVTEAFF
CDR3 DNA: TGTGCCAGCAGCTTGGGCAGGGTGACTGAAGCTTTCTTT

D gene: TRBD1
J gene: TRBJ2-7
clone size: .
CDR3 length: 15
V gene: TRBV7-2
CDR3 protein: CASSPGGWGSYEQYF
CDR3 DNA: TGTGCCAGCAGCCCAGGGGGCTGGGGCTCCTACGAGCAGTACTTC

D gene: TRBD2
J gene: TRBJ2-1
clone size: once
CDR3 length: 15
V gene: TRBV19
CDR3 protein: CASSMRSGGVNEQFF
CDR3 DNA: TGTGCCAGTAGTATGCGGAGCGGGGGGGTCAATGAGCAGTTCTTC

D gene: .
J gene: TRBJ2-7
clone size: .
CDR3 length: 16
V gene: TRBV10-3
CDR3 protein: CAIRGDTGTYHHEQYF
CDR3 DNA: TGTGCCATCAGGGGGGACACGGGTACTTACCATCACGAGCAGTACTTC

D gene: .
J gene: TRBJ2-6
clone size: .
CDR3 length: 18
V gene: TRBV15
CDR3 protein: CATSRDGRGAPGANVLTF
CDR3 DNA: TGTGCCACCAGCAGAGATGGCAGGGGAGCACCTGGGGCCAACGTCCTGACTTTC

D gene: .
J gene: TRBJ2-5
clone size: .
CDR3 length: 14
V gene: TRBV6-5
CDR3 protein: CASSYSGHQETQYF
CDR3 DNA: TGTGCCAGCAGTTACTCAGGTCACCAAGAGACCCAGTACTTC

D gene: TRBD1
J gene: TRBJ1-2
clone size: once
CDR3 length: 14
V gene: TRBV19
CDR3 protein: CASRPGTGIYGYTF
CDR3 DNA: TGTGCCAGTAGGCCCGGGACAGGGATCTATGGCTACACCTTC

D gene: .
J gene: TRBJ2-3
clone size: .
CDR3 length: 15
V gene: TRBV7-2
CDR3 protein: CASSLEIRGTDTQYF
CDR3 DNA: TGTGCCAGCAGCTTAGAGATCCGTGGCACAGATACGCAGTATTTT

D gene: .
J gene: TRBJ1-2
clone size: .
CDR3 length: 14
V gene: TRBV7-9
CDR3 protein: CASSLAGNIYGYTF
CDR3 DNA: TGTGCCAGCAGCTTAGCAGGGAATATCTATGGCTACACCTTC

D gene: .
J gene: TRBJ1-2
clone size: .
CDR3 length: 13
V gene: TRBV6-5
CDR3 protein: CASTNNGALGYTF
CDR3 DNA: TGTGCCAGCACCAACAACGGGGCGTTGGGCTACACCTTC

D gene: .
J gene: TRBJ1-4
clone size: .
CDR3 length: 13
V gene: TRBV4-3
CDR3 protein: CASRGGVDEKLFF
CDR3 DNA: TGCGCCAGCAGGGGGGGGGTAGATGAAAAACTGTTTTTT

D gene: TRBD1
J gene: TRBJ2-7
clone size: .
CDR3 length: 16
V gene: TRBV18
CDR3 protein: CASSPTKGGGRGEQYF
CDR3 DNA: TGTGCCAGCTCACCAACGAAAGGGGGCGGTCGGGGAGAGCAGTACTTC

D gene: TRBD1
J gene: TRBJ2-1
clone size: few
CDR3 length: 15
V gene: TRBV6-5
CDR3 protein: CASSSPDRGFDEQFF
CDR3 DNA: TGTGCCAGCAGTTCCCCGGACAGGGGTTTCGATGAGCAGTTCTTC

D gene: .
J gene: TRBJ2-3
clone size: once
CDR3 length: 15
V gene: TRBV4-1
CDR3 protein: CASSQRWGITDTQYF
CDR3 DNA: TGCGCCAGCAGCCAACGGTGGGGGATCACAGATACGCAGTATTTT

D gene: TRBD1
J gene: TRBJ2-7
clone size: .
CDR3 length: 12
V gene: TRBV29-1
CDR3 protein: CSVGTGAYEQYF
CDR3 DNA: TGCAGCGTTGGGACAGGGGCCTACGAGCAGTACTTC

D gene: .
J gene: TRBJ2-3
clone size: .
CDR3 length: 18
V gene: TRBV5-6
CDR3 protein: CASSLWVRTQTSTDTQYF
CDR3 DNA: TGTGCCAGCAGCTTGTGGGTTCGAACCCAGACTAGCACAGATACGCAGTATTTT

D gene: TRBD2
J gene: TRBJ2-7
clone size: once
CDR3 length: 16
V gene: TRBV6-5
CDR3 protein: CASSSNLLGGDYEQYF
CDR3 DNA: TGTGCCAGCAGTTCCAACCTCCTTGGGGGGGACTACGAGCAGTACTTC

D gene: TRBD2
J gene: TRBJ2-1
clone size: .
CDR3 length: 12
V gene: TRBV29-1
CDR3 protein: CSASGRGNEQFF
CDR3 DNA: TGCAGCGCATCGGGGCGGGGGAATGAGCAGTTCTTC

D gene: .
J gene: TRBJ1-3
clone size: .
CDR3 length: 15
V gene: TRBV27
CDR3 protein: CASSNRANSGNTIYF
CDR3 DNA: TGTGCCAGCAGTAATAGAGCAAACTCTGGAAACACCATATATTTT

D gene: TRBD1
J gene: TRBJ1-5
clone size: .
CDR3 length: 15
V gene: TRBV5-6
CDR3 protein: CASSLGTGGNQPQHF
CDR3 DNA: TGTGCCAGCAGCTTAGGGACAGGGGGCAATCAGCCCCAGCATTTT

D gene: TRBD1
J gene: TRBJ2-7
clone size: .
CDR3 length: 13
V gene: TRBV7-3
CDR3 protein: CASSLTGTGEQYF
CDR3 DNA: TGTGCCAGCAGCTTGACAGGGACGGGGGAGCAGTACTTC

D gene: .
J gene: TRBJ2-2
clone size: .
CDR3 length: 14
V gene: TRBV30
CDR3 protein: CAWRGVSRTGELFF
CDR3 DNA: TGTGCCTGGAGAGGAGTGTCTCGCACCGGGGAGCTGTTTTTT

D gene: TRBD1
J gene: TRBJ2-7
clone size: once
CDR3 length: 15
V gene: TRBV7-8
CDR3 protein: CASRTPGTGAYEQYF
CDR3 DNA: TGTGCCAGCCGTACTCCCGGGACAGGGGCCTACGAGCAGTACTTC

D gene: TRBD1
J gene: TRBJ2-1
clone size: .
CDR3 length: 15
V gene: TRBV5-1
CDR3 protein: CASSMGQSSYNEQFF
CDR3 DNA: TGCGCCAGCAGCATGGGACAGAGCTCCTACAATGAGCAGTTCTTC

D gene: TRBD1
J gene: TRBJ1-4
clone size: .
CDR3 length: 17
V gene: TRBV11-2
CDR3 protein: CASSHRQGRVTNEKLFF
CDR3 DNA: TGTGCCAGCAGCCATCGACAGGGGCGGGTGACTAATGAAAAACTGTTTTTT

D gene: TRBD1
J gene: TRBJ2-7
clone size: once
CDR3 length: 14
V gene: TRBV2
CDR3 protein: CASSRDRGAYEQYF
CDR3 DNA: TGTGCCAGCAGCCGGGACAGGGGGGCCTACGAGCAGTACTTC

D gene: TRBD1
J gene: TRBJ2-7
clone size: .
CDR3 length: 15
V gene: TRBV6-5
CDR3 protein: CASSYSRGQGGEQYF
CDR3 DNA: TGTGCCAGCAGTTACTCCAGGGGACAGGGGGGCGAGCAGTACTTC

D gene: .
J gene: TRBJ1-2
clone size: once
CDR3 length: 14
V gene: TRBV10-2
CDR3 protein: CASRPPGGDYGYTF
CDR3 DNA: TGCGCCAGCAGACCGCCGGGGGGGGACTATGGCTACACCTTC

D gene: TRBD1
J gene: TRBJ2-7
clone size: .
CDR3 length: 15
V gene: TRBV18
CDR3 protein: CASSPSGTVSYEQYF
CDR3 DNA: TGTGCCAGCTCACCCTCCGGGACAGTAAGCTACGAGCAGTACTTC

D gene: TRBD1
J gene: TRBJ2-1
clone size: .
CDR3 length: 16
V gene: TRBV7-3
CDR3 protein: CASSLAGTGVNNEQFF
CDR3 DNA: TGTGCCAGCAGCTTAGCAGGGACAGGGGTAAACAATGAGCAGTTCTTC

D gene: .
J gene: TRBJ1-3
clone size: .
CDR3 length: 14
V gene: TRBV5-1
CDR3 protein: CASSLDSSGNTIYF
CDR3 DNA: TGCGCCAGCAGCTTGGACAGCTCTGGAAACACCATATATTTT

D gene: TRBD2
J gene: TRBJ2-3
clone size: .
CDR3 length: 16
V gene: TRBV19
CDR3 protein: CASSIPSGISTDTQYF
CDR3 DNA: TGTGCCAGTAGTATCCCTAGCGGGATAAGCACAGATACGCAGTATTTT

D gene: TRBD1
J gene: TRBJ2-1
clone size: .
CDR3 length: 15
V gene: TRBV9
CDR3 protein: CASSLRDRAYNEQFF
CDR3 DNA: TGTGCCAGCAGCCTCCGGGACAGGGCGTACAATGAGCAGTTCTTC

D gene: TRBD2
J gene: TRBJ2-3
clone size: .
CDR3 length: 16
V gene: TRBV5-1
CDR3 protein: CASRLRTSGGTDTQYF
CDR3 DNA: TGCGCCAGCAGACTTCGGACTAGCGGGGGGACAGATACGCAGTATTTT

D gene: TRBD1
J gene: TRBJ1-1
clone size: .
CDR3 length: 15
V gene: TRBV5-1
CDR3 protein: CASSLWETGVTEAFF
CDR3 DNA: TGCGCCAGCAGCTTGTGGGAGACAGGGGTCACTGAAGCTTTCTTT

D gene: TRBD1
J gene: TRBJ2-2
clone size: .
CDR3 length: 16
V gene: TRBV27
CDR3 protein: CASSPSSGQVTGELFF
CDR3 DNA: TGTGCCAGCAGTCCTAGCTCGGGACAGGTTACCGGGGAGCTGTTTTTT

D gene: TRBD1
J gene: TRBJ2-7
clone size: .
CDR3 length: 15
V gene: TRBV7-9
CDR3 protein: CASSFPGQGAHEQYF
CDR3 DNA: TGTGCCAGCAGCTTTCCGGGACAGGGGGCCCACGAGCAGTACTTC

D gene: .
J gene: TRBJ1-2
clone size: .
CDR3 length: 12
V gene: TRBV11-2
CDR3 protein: CASSLGSYGYTF
CDR3 DNA: TGTGCCAGCAGCCTAGGGTCCTATGGCTACACCTTC

D gene: TRBD2
J gene: TRBJ2-3
clone size: .
CDR3 length: 15
V gene: TRBV13
CDR3 protein: CASSQTSGGRDTQYF
CDR3 DNA: TGTGCCAGCAGCCAAACTAGCGGGGGGCGAGATACGCAGTATTTT

D gene: .
J gene: TRBJ2-7
clone size: once
CDR3 length: 14
V gene: TRBV2
CDR3 protein: CASSEPWLGVEQYF
CDR3 DNA: TGTGCCAGCAGTGAACCCTGGCTAGGAGTCGAGCAGTACTTC

D gene: TRBD2
J gene: TRBJ2-1
clone size: .
CDR3 length: 19
V gene: TRBV15
CDR3 protein: CATSRAPGLAGLGGNEQFF
CDR3 DNA: TGTGCCACCAGCAGAGCCCCGGGACTAGCGGGACTGGGTGGCAATGAGCAGTTCTTC

D gene: TRBD1
J gene: TRBJ2-7
clone size: .
CDR3 length: 13
V gene: TRBV25-1
CDR3 protein: CASSLDRDYEQYF
CDR3 DNA: TGTGCCAGCAGTCTTGACAGGGACTACGAGCAGTACTTC

D gene: TRBD2
J gene: TRBJ2-2
clone size: .
CDR3 length: 15
V gene: TRBV27
CDR3 protein: CASSSSGYLTGELFF
CDR3 DNA: TGTGCCAGCAGCTCTAGCGGTTACCTCACCGGGGAGCTGTTTTTT

D gene: TRBD2
J gene: TRBJ2-3
clone size: .
CDR3 length: 12
V gene: TRBV11-3
CDR3 protein: CASSLSGRGQYF
CDR3 DNA: TGTGCCAGCAGCTTAAGCGGGAGAGGGCAGTATTTT

D gene: .
J gene: TRBJ2-1
clone size: .
CDR3 length: 14
V gene: TRBV19
CDR3 protein: CASSWDSSYNEQFF
CDR3 DNA: TGTGCCAGTAGTTGGGATAGCTCCTACAATGAGCAGTTCTTC

D gene: .
J gene: TRBJ2-3
clone size: .
CDR3 length: 15
V gene: TRBV18
CDR3 protein: CASSTPRLRADTQYF
CDR3 DNA: TGTGCCAGCTCAACGCCCCGCCTTAGGGCAGATACGCAGTATTTT

D gene: .
J gene: TRBJ1-2
clone size: .
CDR3 length: 13
V gene: TRBV29-1
CDR3 protein: CSVDREGAYGYTF
CDR3 DNA: TGCAGCGTTGATCGAGAAGGCGCCTATGGCTACACCTTC

D gene: .
J gene: TRBJ1-1
clone size: .
CDR3 length: 14
V gene: TRBV6-6
CDR3 protein: CATSGWEGNTEAFF
CDR3 DNA: TGTGCCACCTCCGGTTGGGAGGGGAACACTGAAGCTTTCTTT

D gene: TRBD1
J gene: TRBJ2-1
clone size: few
CDR3 length: 16
V gene: TRBV5-1
CDR3 protein: CASSWGTGVRYNEQFF
CDR3 DNA: TGCGCCAGCAGCTGGGGGACAGGGGTGCGATACAATGAGCAGTTCTTC

D gene: .
J gene: TRBJ2-3
clone size: once
CDR3 length: 16
V gene: TRBV4-2
CDR3 protein: CASSQGWEEGTDTQYF
CDR3 DNA: TGTGCCAGCAGCCAAGGCTGGGAGGAGGGAACAGATACGCAGTATTTT

D gene: TRBD1
J gene: TRBJ1-2
clone size: .
CDR3 length: 15
V gene: TRBV5-6
CDR3 protein: CASSLGPTGGYGYTF
CDR3 DNA: TGTGCCAGCAGCTTGGGCCCGACAGGGGGCTATGGCTACACCTTC

D gene: .
J gene: TRBJ2-7
clone size: .
CDR3 length: 14
V gene: TRBV7-9
CDR3 protein: CASSRGQIPYEQYF
CDR3 DNA: TGTGCCAGCAGCCGTGGACAGATCCCTTACGAGCAGTACTTC